This T cell receptor (beta chain) was found in a study of CD8+ T cells in alopecia areata. Study at large: Tofacitinib continued for 6 to 18 months and was then withheld for 6 months. Treated patients' severity was scored by percentage of affected scalp area.

Treatment: oral pan-JAK inhibitor, 5-10 mg twice daily. As part of sample collection, lesional scalp punch biopsies and peripheral blood were taken from alopecia areata patients. The J segment lost 4 bases and the V segment lost 4 bases, leaving 7 bases of the junction unmatched. This CDR3 is built from 15 residues. In germline, CDR1 is LGHNA, CDR2 YSLEER. Study-level points and caveats: The study found that many expanded lesional clones persisted in scalp and blood during tofacitinib.

TCR sequencing used cDNA made by reverse transcription of extracted RNA. Some clones are missing from TCRdb's copy, which holds only in-frame ones; the method was immunoSEQ multiplex PCR. The sample has 150,000 to 200,000 clones, more than 50% seen once; the top ten hold over 1%. Notes on this clone: The antigen is not known.

The source of this sequence is a human donor with alopecia areata. The J gene is TRBJ1-5, the V gene TRBV4-3; the match to TRBD1 covers 7 bases. The sequenced sample was CD4+ T cells sorted from blood, obtained at week 24, from a patient treated with tofacitinib. The CDR3 region is CASSPNGDRNQPQHF. In DNA form, the CDR3 reads TGCGCCAGCAGCCCGAATGGGGACAGAAATCAGCCCCAGCATTTT.